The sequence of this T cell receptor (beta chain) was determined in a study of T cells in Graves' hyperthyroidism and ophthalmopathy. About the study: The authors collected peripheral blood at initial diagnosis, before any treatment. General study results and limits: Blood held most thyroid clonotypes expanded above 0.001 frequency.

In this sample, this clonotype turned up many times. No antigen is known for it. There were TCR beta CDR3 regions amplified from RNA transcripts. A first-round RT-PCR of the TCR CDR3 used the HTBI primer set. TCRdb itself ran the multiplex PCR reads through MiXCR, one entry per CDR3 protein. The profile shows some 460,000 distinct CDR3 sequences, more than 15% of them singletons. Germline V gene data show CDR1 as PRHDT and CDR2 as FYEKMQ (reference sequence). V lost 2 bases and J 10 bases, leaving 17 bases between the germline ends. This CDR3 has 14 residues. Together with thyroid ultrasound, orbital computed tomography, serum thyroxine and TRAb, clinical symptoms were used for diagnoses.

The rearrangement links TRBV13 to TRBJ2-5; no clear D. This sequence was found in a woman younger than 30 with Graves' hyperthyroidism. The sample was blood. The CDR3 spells CASSLTGRSTVQYF. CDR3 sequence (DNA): TGTGCCAGCAGCTTAACCGGGCGATCGACGGTCCAGTACTTC.